One and the same sample provided the 27 T cell receptor beta chains below, sequenced in a study of blood T cell repertoires in COVID-19 (dated by TCRdb to about 2020). Libraries were built with the immunoSEQ multiplex PCR assay. TCRdb provides this immuneACCESS table in a form limited to in-frame rearrangements. Some clones are lacking; in checked studies, under half of them reflect an unresolved V gene, and why the rest are absent is not known. Present in this sample are some 170,000 clones, more than 70% of which were seen just once. The top ten hold 6% of the sample. Sample: PBMCs or T cells enriched from blood (not recorded which). These TCRs come from a man aged 35 to 55 who had recovered from COVID-19.

J is TRBJ1-6 and V is TRBV6-4, with 8 positions matching TRBD1. This CDR3 has 13 residues. The V gene end was trimmed by 2 bases and the J gene end by 9 bases; junction bases not matched to a gene: 0. CDR1 is MRHNA and CDR2 is SNTAGT in the germline V gene. The CDR3 sequence is CASSDDRGSPLHF. The DNA for the CDR3 is TGTGCCAGCAGTGACGACAGGGGTTCACCCCTCCACTTT.

The CDR3 nucleotides are TGTGCCAGCAGCGAGACAGGGGGCGGATGGAATGAGCAGTTCTTC. Its translation is CASSETGGGWNEQFF. This rearrangement joins TRBV9 to TRBJ2-1; the match to TRBD1 covers 10 bases. Germline lookup yields CDR1 SGDLS and CDR2 YYNGEE. The CDR3 totals 15 residues. The J segment lost 7 bases and the V segment lost 3 bases, leaving 7 bases of the junction unmatched.

The rearrangement uses TRBV6-5 and TRBJ2-5, with D possibly matching TRBD2 (5 bases). Germline loops: CDR1 MNHEY, CDR2 SVGAGI. CDR3 size: 13 residues. V was trimmed by 7 bases and J by 3 bases, leaving 12 bases between them. The CDR3 loop is CASMTREKETQYF. CDR3 in DNA: TGTGCCAGCATGACCCGGGAAAAAGAGACCCAGTACTTC.

This chain connects TRBV5-1 to TRBJ1-1; 8 bases align to TRBD1. The germline V gene encodes CDR1 SGHRS and CDR2 YFSETQ. CDR3 length: 17 residues. Unmatched junction bases numbered 11, after V lost 4 bases and J lost 0 bases. CDR3 protein: CASSPGQGAYMNTEAFF. CDR3 DNA: TGCGCCAGCAGCCCGGGGCAGGGGGCCTACATGAACACTGAAGCTTTCTTT.

V usage is TRBV30 and J usage is TRBJ1-1; TRBD1 is a possible D gene (6 bases). The V and J ends lost 6 bases and 1 base respectively, with 12 bases between them. The germline V gene has CDR1 GTSNPN and CDR2 SVGIG (reference sequence). There are 13 residues in the CDR3. The CDR3, as DNA: TGTGCCTGCCACAGGGTCACGAACACTGAAGCTTTCTTT. The encoded protein is CACHRVTNTEAFF.

V gene TRBV3-1 (or the pseudogene TRBV3-2) combines with J gene TRBJ1-1; D is unresolved. V was shortened by 0 bases and J by 0 bases, with 8 bases between the two germline ends. In germline, CDR1 is LGHDT, CDR2 YNNKEL (reference sequence). This CDR3 has 15 amino acids. CDR3 in DNA: TGTGCCAGCAGCCAAGATATTCAGATGAACACTGAAGCTTTCTTT. Translating it yields CASSQDIQMNTEAFF.

This clone is a singleton in its sample. This rearrangement joins TRBV2 to TRBJ1-2; D gene unclear. Germline V gene sequence: CDR1 SNHLY, CDR2 FYNNEI. Trimming cost V 6 bases and J 6 bases, with 8 bases left between them. CDR3 length: 11 amino acids. The CDR3 loop reads CASRGGDGYTF. In DNA, the CDR3 is TGTGCCAGCAGAGGCGGAGATGGCTACACCTTC.

This chain uses TRBV5-1 with TRBJ2-3, with TRBD2 as a possible D gene (6 bases). Trimming took 2 bases from V and 6 from J, leaving 16 bases between them. The V gene's germline CDR1 is SGHRS and CDR2 YFSETQ. The CDR3 sequence is 15 residues long. The CDR3 region has the DNA TGCGCCAGCAGCTTTGGGGGGACTGGGGCGGATACGCAGTATTTT. This codes for CASSFGGTGADTQYF.

V is TRBV7-7 and J is TRBJ2-2, with a weak D call TRBD1 (6 bases). V was shortened by 10 bases and J by 6 bases, with 12 bases between the two germline ends. This CDR3 has 12 residues. CDR1 is SSHAT, CDR2 FNYEAQ, per germline (reference sequence). The CDR3 DNA is TGTGCCACCCTCCAGGGGCCCGGGGAGCTGTTTTTT. Amino acids: CATLQGPGELFF.

This clone has only one observation. The chain carries TRBV19 and TRBJ2-1; the match to TRBD2 covers 14 bases. The V and J ends lost 5 bases and 3 bases, in that order; junction bases with no gene match: 9. The CDR3 is made up of 18 amino acids. CDR1 LNHDA and CDR2 SQIVND come from the germline V gene (reference sequence). The CDR3 nucleotides are TGTGCCAGTAGTCTCGGACTAGCGGGGGGTGAGGTCTACAATGAGCAGTTCTTC. Residues: CASSLGLAGGEVYNEQFF.

The chain couples TRBV4-1 to TRBJ1-5, with unresolved D. This CDR3 has 15 residues. V was shortened by 0 bases and J by 7 bases, with 13 bases between the two germline ends. The germline gives CDR1 MGHRA, CDR2 YSYEKL. The CDR3: CASSQDRGYGQPQHF. In nucleotides, the CDR3 is TGCGCCAGCAGCCAAGATAGAGGGTATGGGCAGCCCCAGCATTTT.

CDR3 loop: CAGEQGLNEKLFF. The CDR3 DNA reads as TGTGCCGGAGAACAGGGATTAAATGAAAAACTGTTTTTT. The rearrangement uses TRBV2 and TRBJ1-4; D may be TRBD1 (6 bases). V was cut by 11 bases and J by 5 bases, with 15 bases left in between. This CDR3 comprises 13 residues. In germline, CDR1 is SNHLY, CDR2 FYNNEI. The full variable domain, with the rest looked up from reference TRBV2 and TRBJ1-4, is EPEVTQTPSHQVTQMGQEVILRCVPISNHLYFYWYRQILGQKVEFLVSFYNNEISEKSEIFDDQFSVERPDGSNFTLKIRSTKLEDSAMYFCAGEQGLNEKLFFGSGTQLSVL.

V gene TRBV6-5 combines with J gene TRBJ1-2; 9 nucleotides line up with TRBD1. Germline trimming cut 7 bases from V and 3 bases from J; bases unmatched to any gene: 9. From germline, CDR1 is MNHEY and CDR2 SVGAGI. This CDR3 has 15 amino acids. CDR3 DNA sequence: TGTGCCAGCAAATTCTCGGACAGGGGAGACTATGGCTACACCTTC. Amino acids: CASKFSDRGDYGYTF.

The rearrangement joins TRBV7-2 to TRBJ2-3; D remains unclear. The germline CDR1 and CDR2 sequences are SGHTA and FQGNSA. The CDR3 is made up of 13 amino acids. Trimming removed 2 bases at V and 6 bases at J, with 9 bases between. The CDR3 DNA reads TGTGCCAGCAGCTTACTAGTCCTCGATACGCAGTATTTT. Protein sequence: CASSLLVLDTQYF.

This chain links TRBV6-5 with TRBJ1-2; D possibly corresponds to TRBD1 (6 bases). V was trimmed by 6 bases and J by 6 bases, leaving 17 bases between them. Germline V lookup: CDR1 MNHEY, CDR2 SVGAGI. There are 14 residues in the CDR3. CDR3 residues: CASRNTGTSDGYTF. The CDR3 bases are TGTGCCAGCAGGAACACCGGGACATCAGATGGCTACACCTTC.

This chain uses TRBV11-2 with TRBJ2-1; D is possibly TRBD1 (6 bases). The CDR3 loop spans 15 amino acids. Per the germline V gene, CDR1 is SGHAT and CDR2 is FQNNGV. With 6 bases removed from V and 8 bases from J, the gap between germline ends came to 20 bases. The CDR3 sequence: CASRRRGKKVDEQFF. The CDR3 DNA sequence: TGTGCCAGCAGGCGCAGGGGAAAGAAGGTCGATGAGCAGTTCTTC. Combining the CDR3 with reference TRBV11-2 and TRBJ2-1 gives the whole variable domain EAGVAQSPRYKIIEKRQSVAFWCNPISGHATLYWYQQILGQGPKLLIQFQNNGVVDDSQLPKDRFSAERLKGVDSTLKIQPAKLEDSAVYLCASRRRGKKVDEQFFGPGTRLTVL.

The chain is built from TRBV7-3 and TRBJ2-5, with D perhaps matching TRBD1 (6 bases). CDR1 is SGHTA and CDR2 is FQGTGA in the germline V gene. V lost 0 bases, J lost 5 bases, and 7 bases lay in between. The length of the CDR3 is 13 residues. DNA of the CDR3: TGTGCCAGCAGCTTAACAGGGGGTGAGACCCAGTACTTC. Translation gives CASSLTGGETQYF.

The V and J genes are TRBV4-1 and TRBJ1-3, with 10 bases aligning to TRBD1. With 4 bases clipped from V and 1 base from J, the junction kept 16 bases outside the gene matches. CDR3 size: 20 residues. The V gene's germline CDR1 is MGHRA and CDR2 YSYEKL. This CDR3 reads CASSRDSGGTGVKSGNTIYF. The CDR3 nucleotides read TGCGCCAGCAGCCGGGATTCCGGGGGGACAGGGGTAAAATCTGGAAACACCATATATTTT.

This clone was observed a single time. The rearrangement uses TRBV3-1 (or the pseudogene TRBV3-2) and TRBJ1-2; D gene ambiguous. The CDR3 loop spans 16 amino acids. Germline loops: CDR1 LGHDT, CDR2 YNNKEL (reference sequence). V dropped 0 bases and J dropped 3 bases, with 14 bases sitting between them. CDR3 nucleotides: TGTGCCAGCAGCCAAGATGCGGGCCGAGCCTACTATGGCTACACCTTC. It codes for CASSQDAGRAYYGYTF.

The chain couples TRBV2 to TRBJ2-3; 13 bases are a match to TRBD2. This CDR3 spans 16 amino acids. Germline trimming cut 6 bases from V and 3 bases from J; bases unmatched to any gene: 6. CDR1 is SNHLY and CDR2 is FYNNEI in the germline V gene. The CDR3 sequence: CASRQGLAGSTDTQYF. The CDR3 DNA reads TGTGCCAGCAGGCAGGGACTAGCGGGGTCAACAGATACGCAGTATTTT.

The CDR3 DNA is TGTGCCAGCAGCAGGGACAGAAACACTGAAGCTTTCTTT. This gives the protein CASSRDRNTEAFF. This rearrangement joins TRBV11-2 to TRBJ1-1; 7 bases line up with TRBD1. The CDR3 runs 13 residues. The germline CDR1 and CDR2 sequences are SGHAT and FQNNGV. V was pared by 5 bases and J by 2 bases, with 2 bases of the junction left unmatched.

The chain uses TRBV6-5 and TRBJ1-5; D is perhaps TRBD1 (5 bases). Trimming removed 6 bases from V and 7 bases from J, with 13 bases in between. Germline V CDR1 and CDR2: MNHEY, SVGAGI. The CDR3 runs to 13 residues. For the CDR3, the DNA is TGTGCCAGCAGGGGGCAGGGAGGGCAGCCCCAGCATTTT. Its translation: CASRGQGGQPQHF.

The chain employs TRBV12-5 and TRBJ1-6; possible D gene TRBD1, 5 bases. Trimming took 1 base from V and 5 from J, leaving 18 bases between them. This CDR3 is 18 amino acids long. Germline CDR1 and CDR2: LGHNT and FRNRAP. The CDR3 DNA is TGTGCTAGTGGTTTGGAGGGGAGGGCGCCCCCCGATAATTCACCCCTCCACTTT. Its protein is CASGLEGRAPPDNSPLHF. Together with reference TRBV12-5 and TRBJ1-6, the CDR3 gives the full variable domain: DARVTQTPRHKVTEMGQEVTMRCQPILGHNTVFWYRQTMMQGLELLAYFRNRAPLDDSGMPKDRFSAEMPDATLATLKIQPSEPRDSAVYFCASGLEGRAPPDNSPLHFGNGTRLTVT.

The genes are TRBV5-6 and TRBJ2-7, with D perhaps TRBD2 (5 bases). The CDR3 sequence is 16 residues long. V gave up 4 bases and J gave up 5 bases, with 22 bases separating them. Germline V CDR1 and CDR2: SGHDT, YYEEEE. CDR3 residues: CASSPPGKARFNEQYF. CDR3 nucleotides: TGTGCCAGCAGCCCCCCCGGGAAGGCCCGTTTTAACGAGCAGTACTTC.

V is TRBV15 and J is TRBJ2-7, with 7 bases lining up with TRBD2. This CDR3 has 14 residues. Germline values: CDR1 LNHNV, CDR2 YYDKDF (reference sequence). J lost 7 bases, V lost 1 base, and 7 bases had no gene match. DNA for the CDR3: TGTGCCACCAGCAGAGGCGGGACTACTTATGAGCAGTACTTC. Amino acids: CATSRGGTTYEQYF.

This clone was found many times. The rearrangement links TRBV12-1 to TRBJ2-7; the table's TRBD1 call for D was not verified on the DNA. TRBV12-1 is labeled a pseudogene. The CDR3 is made up of 17 amino acids. CDR3 residues: CASSFGWWGPLDYEQYF. DNA for the CDR3: TGTGCCAGCAGCTTTGGGTGGTGGGGGCCGTTGGATTACGAGCAGTACTTC.

This chain connects TRBV28 to TRBJ1-3; D remains unclear. Germline CDR1 is MDHEN and CDR2 is SYDVKM. The CDR3 consists of 14 residues. The CDR3 DNA reads as TGTTCGTCCCAAAGGCGGGGATCAGGAAACACCATATATTTT. This gives the protein CSSQRRGSGNTIYF.